The 15 T cell receptor beta chains given below trace back to one sample, sequenced in a study of technical replicates of blood from a handful of donors (TCRdb year 2017). Receptor amplification or capture employed the immunoSEQ multiplex PCR assay. TCRdb holds this immuneACCESS table with in-frame rearrangements only. Some clones are missing; in checked studies, unresolved V genes explain under half, and the rest has no known cause. This sample comprises about 61,000 clones, more than 95% of them detected only once. About 0.2% of the sample belongs to the ten largest clones. Sequencing was performed on T cells isolated from PBMCs. The origin of the receptors is a human donor in good health.

The chain links TRBV28 to TRBJ2-1; TRBD2 aligns across 10 bases. The V gene's germline CDR1 is MDHEN and CDR2 SYDVKM. This CDR3 spans 14 amino acids. Here the CDR3 reads CSSSGREPLGEQFF. DNA for the CDR3: TGTTCGTCGAGCGGGAGGGAACCCCTCGGTGAGCAGTTCTTC.

V gene TRBV5-6 combines with J gene TRBJ1-1; TRBD1 matches 7 bases. The germline gives CDR1 SGHDT, CDR2 YYEEEE. The J segment lost 7 bases and the V segment lost 4 bases, leaving 10 bases of the junction unmatched. The CDR3 loop spans 14 amino acids. The CDR3 nucleotides are TGTGCCAGCAGCCTAGACAGGGTAGGGGGTGAAGCTTTCTTT. Amino acids: CASSLDRVGGEAFF.

V and J are TRBV5-6 and TRBJ2-1; tentatively, D is TRBD1 (6 bases). This CDR3 spans 16 amino acids. V lost 4 bases, J lost 0 bases, and 14 bases lay in between. Germline V gene data show CDR1 as SGHDT and CDR2 as YYEEEE. The CDR3 DNA sequence: TGTGCCAGCAGCCTCGGAGGCAGGGGCTCCTACAATGAGCAGTTCTTC. Protein sequence: CASSLGGRGSYNEQFF. Based on the CDR3 plus reference TRBV5-6 and TRBJ2-1, the full variable domain is DAGVTQSPTHLIKTRGQQVTLRCSPKSGHDTVSWYQQALGQGPQFIFQYYEEEERQRGNFPDRFSGHQFPNYSSELNVNALLLGDSALYLCASSLGGRGSYNEQFFGPGTRLTVL.

V is TRBV2 and J is TRBJ2-7; 8 bases are shared with TRBD1. Germline V gene sequence: CDR1 SNHLY, CDR2 FYNNEI. The trim removed 7 bases at V and 7 bases at J, leaving 15 bases unmatched. This CDR3 has 15 residues. DNA of the CDR3: TGTGCCAGCAAACCCTCTCTGGACAGGGTGGGGGAGCAGTACTTC. Its protein is CASKPSLDRVGEQYF.

The chain combines TRBV5-4 with TRBJ2-7, with 9 bases matching TRBD1. The germline V gene encodes CDR1 SGHNT and CDR2 YYREEE (reference sequence). The CDR3 runs 12 residues. Trimming cost V 7 bases and J 3 bases; bases outside gene matches: 2. As DNA, the CDR3 is TGTGCCAGCTCGGACAGGGGCTACGAGCAGTACTTC. This translates into CASSDRGYEQYF.

This sequence joins TRBV19 and TRBJ1-6; tentatively, D is TRBD1 (6 bases). The germline V gene encodes CDR1 LNHDA and CDR2 SQIVND (reference sequence). The germline V and J ends were trimmed by 7 bases and 7 bases, with 17 bases remaining between them. This CDR3 is built from 15 residues. Written as DNA, the CDR3 is TGTGCCAGTACCCCGGCAGGGGTCCCCAATTCACCCCTCCACTTT. This gives the protein CASTPAGVPNSPLHF.

This chain joins TRBV7-6 and TRBJ2-1; tentatively, D is TRBD1 (6 bases). Germline V gene data show CDR1 as SGHVS and CDR2 as FNYEAQ. The CDR3 runs to 15 residues. Deletions cut 2 bases from V and 1 base from J, with 9 bases between. CDR3 coding DNA: TGTGCCAGCAGCTTACAGGGGCAATCCTACAATGAGCAGTTCTTC. Amino acid sequence: CASSLQGQSYNEQFF.

The V gene is TRBV5-4, the J gene TRBJ1-1, with D tentatively TRBD1 (5 bases). The CDR3 runs 14 residues. Trimming cost V 1 base and J 3 bases, with 10 bases left between them. Germline V gene lookup returns CDR1 SGHNT and CDR2 YYREEE (reference sequence). As DNA, the CDR3 is TGTGCCAGCAGCTTGCCGGGAGGGGACACTGAAGCTTTCTTT. Its protein product is CASSLPGGDTEAFF.

The J gene is TRBJ2-7, the V gene TRBV30, with D perhaps matching TRBD2 (5 bases). The V end was cut by 0 bases, the J end by 2 bases, with 11 bases between. The CDR3 extends over 14 amino acids. Germline assignment: CDR1 GTSNPN and CDR2 SVGIG (reference sequence). The DNA of the CDR3 is TGTGCCTGGAGTGTAGACACGGGGACCTACGAGCAGTACTTC. The encoded protein is CAWSVDTGTYEQYF. Full variable domain (remainder filled in from reference TRBV30 and TRBJ2-7): SQTIHQWPATLVQPVGSPLSLECTVEGTSNPNLYWYRQAAGRGLQLLFYSVGIGQISSEVPQNLSASRPQDRQFILSSKKLLLSDSGFYLCAWSVDTGTYEQYFGPGTRLTVT.

The gene calls are TRBV30 and TRBJ2-1; TRBD2 matches 7 bases. The V segment lost 8 bases and the J segment 9 bases; nucleotides outside the gene matches: 13. This CDR3 has 13 residues. Germline V gene sequence: CDR1 GTSNPN, CDR2 SVGIG (reference sequence). The DNA of the CDR3 is TGTGCCCAGGGAGGGGTCGGTTCAGGTGAGCAGTTCTTC. The encoded protein is CAQGGVGSGEQFF.

The chain employs TRBV2 and TRBJ1-4; D not resolved. The V end was cut by 5 bases, the J end by 10 bases, with 11 bases between. This CDR3 is built from 12 residues. Germline CDR1 reads SNHLY; CDR2 reads FYNNEI. The CDR3 here is CASSLNRGKLFF. Here the CDR3 DNA reads TGTGCCAGCAGTCTTAACCGAGGAAAACTGTTTTTT.

The chain uses TRBV18 and TRBJ1-2; D is ambiguous. V was pared by 3 bases and J by 8 bases, with 19 bases between. Germline CDR1 and CDR2: KGHSH and LQKENI. The CDR3 consists of 15 residues. The CDR3 loop reads CASSPLADHAGGYTF. The DNA of the CDR3 is TGTGCCAGCTCACCGCTGGCGGATCATGCGGGGGGCTACACCTTC. Together with reference TRBV18 and TRBJ1-2, the CDR3 gives the full variable domain: NAGVMQNPRHLVRRRGQEARLRCSPMKGHSHVYWYRQLPEEGLKFMVYLQKENIIDESGMPKERFSAEFPKEGPSILRIQQVVRGDSAAYFCASSPLADHAGGYTFGSGTRLTVV.

This clone was seen just once. The CDR3 protein is CASSLQGNMNTEAFF. CDR3 DNA sequence: TGTGCCAGCAGCCTACAGGGGAATATGAACACTGAAGCTTTCTTT. The V gene is TRBV27, the J gene TRBJ1-1; 7 nucleotides line up with TRBD1. Germline loops: CDR1 MNHEY, CDR2 SMNVEV (reference sequence). This CDR3 comprises 15 residues. Losses at the gene ends were 6 bases for V and 0 bases for J; bases not matched to a gene: 7.

The gene calls are TRBV27 and TRBJ1-4, with 7 bases that match TRBD1. Trimming removed 3 bases from V and 8 bases from J; junction bases left unmatched: 6. Germline V gene sequence: CDR1 MNHEY, CDR2 SMNVEV (reference sequence). CDR3 length: 14 amino acids. The CDR3 region has the DNA TGTGCCAGCAGTTTGACAGGGTTTGGGGAAAAACTGTTTTTT. Translation: CASSLTGFGEKLFF.

The chain uses TRBV18 and TRBJ1-2; a weak D match, TRBD1 (6 bases). V was pared by 8 bases and J by 2 bases, with 15 bases between. The germline V gene encodes CDR1 KGHSH and CDR2 LQKENI. The CDR3 length is 14 residues. CDR3 DNA sequence: TGTGCCAGCACGACAGGAGGTGGGAACTATGGCTACACCTTC. This gives the protein CASTTGGGNYGYTF. The entire variable domain, with the rest obtained from reference TRBV18 and TRBJ1-2, is as follows: NAGVMQNPRHLVRRRGQEARLRCSPMKGHSHVYWYRQLPEEGLKFMVYLQKENIIDESGMPKERFSAEFPKEGPSILRIQQVVRGDSAAYFCASTTGGGNYGYTFGSGTRLTVV.